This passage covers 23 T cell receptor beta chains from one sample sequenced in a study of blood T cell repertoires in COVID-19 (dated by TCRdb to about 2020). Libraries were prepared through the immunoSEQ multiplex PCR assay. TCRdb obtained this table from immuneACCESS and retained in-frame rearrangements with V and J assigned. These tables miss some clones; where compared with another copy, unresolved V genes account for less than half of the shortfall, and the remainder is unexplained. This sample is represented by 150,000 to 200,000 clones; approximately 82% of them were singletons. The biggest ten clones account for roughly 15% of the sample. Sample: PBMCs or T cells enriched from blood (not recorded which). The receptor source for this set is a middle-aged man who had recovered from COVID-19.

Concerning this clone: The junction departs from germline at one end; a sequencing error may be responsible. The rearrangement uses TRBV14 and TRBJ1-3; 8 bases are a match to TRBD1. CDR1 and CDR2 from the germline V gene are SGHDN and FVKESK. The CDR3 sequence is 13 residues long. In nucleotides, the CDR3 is TGTGCCAGCAGCCCGGGAAGTGTGACAGGGGCGAATTTT. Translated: CASSPGSVTGANF. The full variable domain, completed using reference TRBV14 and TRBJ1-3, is EAGVTQFPSHSVIEKGQTVTLRCDPISGHDNLYWYRRVMGKEIKFLLHFVKESKQDESGMPNNRFLAERTGGTYSTLKVQPAELEDSGVYFCASSPGSVTGANFGEGSWLTVV.

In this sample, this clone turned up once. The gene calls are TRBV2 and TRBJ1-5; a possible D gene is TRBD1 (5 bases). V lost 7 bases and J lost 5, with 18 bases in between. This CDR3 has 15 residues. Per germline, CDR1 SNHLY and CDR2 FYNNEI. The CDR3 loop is CASNRRGRNDQPQHF. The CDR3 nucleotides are TGTGCCAGCAACAGAAGGGGCAGGAATGATCAGCCCCAGCATTTT.

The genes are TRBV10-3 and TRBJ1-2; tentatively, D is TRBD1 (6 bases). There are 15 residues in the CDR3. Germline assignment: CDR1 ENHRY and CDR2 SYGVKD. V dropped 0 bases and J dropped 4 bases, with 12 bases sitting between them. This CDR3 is CAISESVRDTYGYTF. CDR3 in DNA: TGTGCCATCAGTGAGTCCGTCCGGGACACCTATGGCTACACCTTC.

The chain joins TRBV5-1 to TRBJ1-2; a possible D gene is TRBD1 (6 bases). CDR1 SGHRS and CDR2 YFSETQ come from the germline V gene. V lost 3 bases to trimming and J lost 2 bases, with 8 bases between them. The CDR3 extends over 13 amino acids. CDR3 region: CASSSGQNYGYTF. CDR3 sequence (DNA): TGCGCCAGCAGCTCCGGACAGAACTATGGCTACACCTTC.

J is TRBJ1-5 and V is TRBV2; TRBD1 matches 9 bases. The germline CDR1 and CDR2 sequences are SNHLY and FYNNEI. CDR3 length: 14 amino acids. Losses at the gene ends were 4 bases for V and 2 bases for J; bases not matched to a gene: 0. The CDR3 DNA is TGTGCCAGCAGTGGGACAGGGGGCAATCAGCCCCAGCATTTT. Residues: CASSGTGGNQPQHF.

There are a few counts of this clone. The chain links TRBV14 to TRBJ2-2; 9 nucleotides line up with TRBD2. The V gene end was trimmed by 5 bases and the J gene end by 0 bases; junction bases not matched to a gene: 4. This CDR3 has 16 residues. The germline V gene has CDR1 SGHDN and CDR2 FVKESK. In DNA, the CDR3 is TGTGCCAGCAGCGCCCGACTAGCGGCGAACACCGGGGAGCTGTTTTTT. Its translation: CASSARLAANTGELFF.

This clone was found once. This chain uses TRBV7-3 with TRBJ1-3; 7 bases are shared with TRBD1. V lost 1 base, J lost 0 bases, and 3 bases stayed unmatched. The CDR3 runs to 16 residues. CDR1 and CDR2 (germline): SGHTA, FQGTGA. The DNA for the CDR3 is TGTGCCAGCAGCTTAATGGCAGGGGGCTCTGGAAACACCATATATTTT. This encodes CASSLMAGGSGNTIYF.

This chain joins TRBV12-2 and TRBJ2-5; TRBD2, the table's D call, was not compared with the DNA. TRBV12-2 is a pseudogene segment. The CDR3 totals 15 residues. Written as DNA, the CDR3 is TGTGCAAGTCGCTTCCGAACCCTAGCGGTTGAGACCCAGTACTTC. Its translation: CASRFRTLAVETQYF.

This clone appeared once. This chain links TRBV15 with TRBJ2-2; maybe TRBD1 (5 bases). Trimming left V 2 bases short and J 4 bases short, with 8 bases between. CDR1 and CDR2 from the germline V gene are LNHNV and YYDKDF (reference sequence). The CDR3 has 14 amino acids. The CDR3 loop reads CATSRQQATGELFF. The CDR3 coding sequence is TGTGCCACCAGCAGACAACAGGCCACCGGGGAGCTGTTTTTT. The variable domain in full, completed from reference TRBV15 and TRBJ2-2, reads DAMVIQNPRYQVTQFGKPVTLSCSQTLNHNVMYWYQQKSSQAPKLLFHYYDKDFNNEADTPDNFQSRRPNTSFCFLDIRSPGLGDTAMYLCATSRQQATGELFFGEGSRLTVL.

CDR3 nucleotides: TGTGCCAGCAGCTTAGGGGGACAGGGATACACTGAAGCTTTCTTT. Translating it yields CASSLGGQGYTEAFF. The chain combines TRBV7-9 with TRBJ1-1, with 9 positions matching TRBD1. This CDR3 is 15 amino acids long. V shed 1 base and J 3 bases; nucleotides not matched to a gene: 3. Germline V lookup: CDR1 SEHNR, CDR2 FQNEAQ (reference sequence).

CDR3 region: CASSDHSGGGDIQYF. The CDR3 DNA reads TGTGCCAGCAGTGACCATAGCGGGGGCGGGGACATTCAGTACTTC. This chain links TRBV6-4 with TRBJ2-4, with TRBD2 matching 9 bases. Germline-derived CDR1 and CDR2 are MRHNA and SNTAGT. The junction had 7 bases not matched to a gene; V was cut back by 2 bases and J by 8 bases. The CDR3 extends over 15 amino acids.

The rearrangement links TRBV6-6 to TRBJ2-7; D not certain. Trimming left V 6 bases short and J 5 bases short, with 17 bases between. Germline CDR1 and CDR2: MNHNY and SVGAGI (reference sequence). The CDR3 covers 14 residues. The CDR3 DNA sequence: TGTGCCAGCAGCCGCTCGATGGGCACCAACGAGCAGTACTTC. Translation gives CASSRSMGTNEQYF.

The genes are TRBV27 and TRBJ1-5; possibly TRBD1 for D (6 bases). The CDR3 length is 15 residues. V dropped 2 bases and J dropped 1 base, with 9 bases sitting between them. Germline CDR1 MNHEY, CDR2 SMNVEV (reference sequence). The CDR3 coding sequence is TGTGCCAGCAGTTTAGAGGGGACAAGCAATCAGCCCCAGCATTTT. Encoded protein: CASSLEGTSNQPQHF.

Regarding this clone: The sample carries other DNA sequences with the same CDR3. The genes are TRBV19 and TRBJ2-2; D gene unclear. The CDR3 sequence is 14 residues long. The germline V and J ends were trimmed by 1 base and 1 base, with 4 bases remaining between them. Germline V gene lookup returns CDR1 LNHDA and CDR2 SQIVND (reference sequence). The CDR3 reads CASSIGQNTGELFF. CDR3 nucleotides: TGTGCCAGTAGTATAGGACAGAACACCGGGGAGCTGTTTTTT.

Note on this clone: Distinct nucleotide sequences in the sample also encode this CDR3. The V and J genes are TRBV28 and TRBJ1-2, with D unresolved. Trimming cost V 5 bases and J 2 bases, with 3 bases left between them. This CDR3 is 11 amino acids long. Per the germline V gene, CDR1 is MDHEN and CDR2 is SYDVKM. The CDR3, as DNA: TGTGCCAGCAGTCGGAACTATGGCTACACCTTC. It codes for CASSRNYGYTF.

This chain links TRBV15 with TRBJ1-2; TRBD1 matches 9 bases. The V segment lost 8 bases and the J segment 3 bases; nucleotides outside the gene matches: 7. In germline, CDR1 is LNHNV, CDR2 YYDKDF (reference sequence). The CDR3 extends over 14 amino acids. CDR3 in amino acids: CATVQDRGDYGYTF. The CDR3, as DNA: TGTGCCACCGTCCAGGACAGGGGTGACTATGGCTACACCTTC.

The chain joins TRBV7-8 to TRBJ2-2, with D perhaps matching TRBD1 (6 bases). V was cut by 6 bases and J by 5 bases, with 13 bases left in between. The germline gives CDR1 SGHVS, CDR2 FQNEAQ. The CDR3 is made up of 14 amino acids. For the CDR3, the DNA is TGTGCCAGCAGAACACAGGGTCGAACCGGGGAGCTGTTTTTT. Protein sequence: CASRTQGRTGELFF.

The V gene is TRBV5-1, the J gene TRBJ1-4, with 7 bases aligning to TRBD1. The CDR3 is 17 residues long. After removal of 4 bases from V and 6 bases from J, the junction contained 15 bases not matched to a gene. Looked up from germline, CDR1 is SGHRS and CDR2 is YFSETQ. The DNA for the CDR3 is TGCGCCAGCAGCCCGAGGGGGCAGGGGAATCTCGATGAAAAACTGTTTTTT. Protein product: CASSPRGQGNLDEKLFF.

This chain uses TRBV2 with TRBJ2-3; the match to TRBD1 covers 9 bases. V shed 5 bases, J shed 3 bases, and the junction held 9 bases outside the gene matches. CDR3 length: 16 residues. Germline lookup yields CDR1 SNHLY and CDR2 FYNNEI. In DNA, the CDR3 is TGTGCCAGCAGTTACCGGACAGGGGAGGTGACAGATACGCAGTATTTT. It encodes CASSYRTGEVTDTQYF.

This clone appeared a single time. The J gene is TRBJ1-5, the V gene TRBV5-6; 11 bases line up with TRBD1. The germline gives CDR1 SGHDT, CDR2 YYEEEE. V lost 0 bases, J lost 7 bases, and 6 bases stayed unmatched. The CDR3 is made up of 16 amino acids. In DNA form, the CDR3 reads TGTGCCAGCAGCTTGGAGGGGACAGGGGGAACCCAGCCCCAGCATTTT. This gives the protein CASSLEGTGGTQPQHF.

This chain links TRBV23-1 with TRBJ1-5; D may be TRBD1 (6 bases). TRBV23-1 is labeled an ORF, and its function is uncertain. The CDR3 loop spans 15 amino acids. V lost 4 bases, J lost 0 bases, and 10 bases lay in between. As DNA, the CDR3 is TGCGCCAGCAGTCCATTACAGGGTAGCAATCAGCCCCAGCATTTT. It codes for CASSPLQGSNQPQHF.

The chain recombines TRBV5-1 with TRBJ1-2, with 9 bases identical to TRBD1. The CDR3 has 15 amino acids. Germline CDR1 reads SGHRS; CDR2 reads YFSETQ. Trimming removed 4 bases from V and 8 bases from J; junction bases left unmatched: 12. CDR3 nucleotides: TGCGCCAGCAGCGATCAACAGGGGGCTCTTGGAGGCTACACCTTC. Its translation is CASSDQQGALGGYTF.

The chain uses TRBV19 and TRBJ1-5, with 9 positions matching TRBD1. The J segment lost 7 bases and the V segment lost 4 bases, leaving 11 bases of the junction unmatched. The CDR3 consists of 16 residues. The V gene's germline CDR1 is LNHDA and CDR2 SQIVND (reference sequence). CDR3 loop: CASSTFSTGGVQPQHF. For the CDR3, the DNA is TGTGCCAGTAGTACCTTCTCGACAGGGGGTGTACAGCCCCAGCATTTT.